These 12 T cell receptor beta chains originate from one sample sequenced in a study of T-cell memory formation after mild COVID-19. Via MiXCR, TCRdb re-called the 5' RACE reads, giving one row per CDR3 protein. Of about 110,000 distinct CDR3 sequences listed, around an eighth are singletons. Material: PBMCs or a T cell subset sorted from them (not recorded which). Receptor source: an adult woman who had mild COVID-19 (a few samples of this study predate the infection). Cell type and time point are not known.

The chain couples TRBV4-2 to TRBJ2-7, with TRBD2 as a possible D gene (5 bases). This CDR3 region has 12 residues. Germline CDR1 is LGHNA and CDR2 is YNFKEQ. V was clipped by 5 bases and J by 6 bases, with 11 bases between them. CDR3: CASSGGSPEQYF. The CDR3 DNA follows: TGTGCCAGCAGCGGAGGATCCCCCGAGCAGTACTTC.

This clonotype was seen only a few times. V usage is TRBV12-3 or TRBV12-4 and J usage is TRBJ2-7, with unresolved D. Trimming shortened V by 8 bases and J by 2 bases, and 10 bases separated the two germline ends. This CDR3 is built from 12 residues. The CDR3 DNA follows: TGTGCCAGCCGCCTTGGCGCCTACGAGCAGTACTTC. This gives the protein CASRLGAYEQYF.

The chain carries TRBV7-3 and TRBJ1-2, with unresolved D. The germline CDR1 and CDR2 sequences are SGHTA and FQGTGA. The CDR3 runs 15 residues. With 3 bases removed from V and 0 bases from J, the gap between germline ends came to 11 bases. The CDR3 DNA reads TGTGCCAGCAGCTTCGGGTTTGGGGCTAACTATGGCTACACCTTC. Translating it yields CASSFGFGANYGYTF.

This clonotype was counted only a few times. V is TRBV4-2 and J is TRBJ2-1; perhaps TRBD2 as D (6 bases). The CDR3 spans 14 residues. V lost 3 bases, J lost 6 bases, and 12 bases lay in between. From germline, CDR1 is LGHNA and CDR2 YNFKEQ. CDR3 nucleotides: TGTGCCAGCAGCCACCGGGAGAAAGGCAATGAGCAGTTCTTC. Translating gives CASSHREKGNEQFF.

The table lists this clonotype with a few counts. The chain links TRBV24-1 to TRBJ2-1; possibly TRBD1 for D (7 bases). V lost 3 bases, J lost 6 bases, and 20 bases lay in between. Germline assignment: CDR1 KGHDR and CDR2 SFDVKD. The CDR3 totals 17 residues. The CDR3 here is CATSDRYGTAGSNEQFF. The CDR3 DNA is TGTGCCACCAGTGATCGATACGGGACAGCGGGTTCCAATGAGCAGTTCTTC.

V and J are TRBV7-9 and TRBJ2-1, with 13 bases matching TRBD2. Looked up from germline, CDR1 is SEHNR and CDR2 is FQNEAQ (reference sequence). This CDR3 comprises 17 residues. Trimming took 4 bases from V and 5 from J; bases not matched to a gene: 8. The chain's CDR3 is CASSSLAGGAGDNEQFF. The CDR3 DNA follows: TGTGCCAGCAGCTCACTAGCGGGGGGGGCCGGAGACAATGAGCAGTTCTTC.

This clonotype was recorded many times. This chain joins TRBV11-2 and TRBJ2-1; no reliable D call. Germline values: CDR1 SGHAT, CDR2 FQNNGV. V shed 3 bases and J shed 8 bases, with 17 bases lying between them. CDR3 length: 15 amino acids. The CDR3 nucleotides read TGTGCCAGCAGCTTTCTCTCGGTAGCAGGCGATGAGCAGTTCTTC. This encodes CASSFLSVAGDEQFF.

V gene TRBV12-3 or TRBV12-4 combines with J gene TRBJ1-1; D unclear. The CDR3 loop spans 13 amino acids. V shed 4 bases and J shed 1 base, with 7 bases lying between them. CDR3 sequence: CASSWGANTEAFF. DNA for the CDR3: TGTGCCAGCAGTTGGGGAGCGAACACTGAAGCTTTCTTT.

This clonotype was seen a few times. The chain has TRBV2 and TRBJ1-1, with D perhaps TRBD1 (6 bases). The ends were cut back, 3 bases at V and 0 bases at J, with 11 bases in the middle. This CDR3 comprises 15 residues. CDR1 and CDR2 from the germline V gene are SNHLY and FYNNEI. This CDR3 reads CASSDPGAMNTEAFF. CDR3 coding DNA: TGTGCCAGCAGTGACCCGGGGGCAATGAACACTGAAGCTTTCTTT.

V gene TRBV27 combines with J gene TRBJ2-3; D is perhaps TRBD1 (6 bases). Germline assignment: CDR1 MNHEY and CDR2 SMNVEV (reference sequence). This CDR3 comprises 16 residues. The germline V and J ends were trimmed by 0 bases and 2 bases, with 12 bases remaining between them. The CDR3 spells CASSLSGPGDTDTQYF. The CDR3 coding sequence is TGTGCCAGCAGTTTATCGGGACCAGGGGACACAGATACGCAGTATTTT.

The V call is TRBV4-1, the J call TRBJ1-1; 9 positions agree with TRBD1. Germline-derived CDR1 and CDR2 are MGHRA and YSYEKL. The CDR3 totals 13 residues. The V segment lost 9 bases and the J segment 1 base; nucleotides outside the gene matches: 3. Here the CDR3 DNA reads TGCGCCAGTTCGGACAGGGGGAACACTGAAGCTTTCTTT. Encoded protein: CASSDRGNTEAFF.

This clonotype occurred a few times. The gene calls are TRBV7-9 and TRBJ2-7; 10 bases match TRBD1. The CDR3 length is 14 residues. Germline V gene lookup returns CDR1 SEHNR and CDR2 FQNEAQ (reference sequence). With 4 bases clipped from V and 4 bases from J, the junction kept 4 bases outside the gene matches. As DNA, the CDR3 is TGTGCCAGCAGCTCGACAGGGGGCAAGTACGAGCAGTACTTC. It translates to CASSSTGGKYEQYF. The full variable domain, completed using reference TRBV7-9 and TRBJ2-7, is DTGVSQNPRHKITKRGQNVTFRCDPISEHNRLYWYRQTLGQGPEFLTYFQNEAQLEKSRLLSDRFSAERPKGSFSTLEIQRTEQGDSAMYLCASSSTGGKYEQYFGPGTRLTVT.